These 28 T cell receptor beta chains came from one sample sequenced in a study of T cell repertoires in cytomegalovirus infection. TCRdb processed the reads anew with MiXCR; each CDR3 protein has one entry. The table has some 390,000 distinct CDR3 sequences, 15% to 20% seen once; the top ten hold around 10%. Input material: PBMCs. The receptors shown here come from a human donor in good health (CMV status not recorded). Some clones in this sample may be carry-over from other donors' samples.

This clonotype was seen at least ten times. This sequence joins TRBV11-2 and TRBJ2-7; 11 bases line up with TRBD2. The CDR3 totals 15 residues. In germline, CDR1 is SGHAT, CDR2 FQNNGV. The ends lost 6 bases at V and 7 bases at J; junction bases unmatched: 11. The CDR3 bases are TGTGCCAGCAGACAACCTAGCGGGAGGTTAAAAGAGCAGTACTTC. It specifies CASRQPSGRLKEQYF.

This clonotype has at least ten counts. The chain links TRBV7-2 to TRBJ2-1, with 8 positions matching TRBD1. With 5 bases clipped from V and 0 bases from J, the junction kept 21 bases outside the gene matches. The CDR3 totals 21 residues. The V gene's germline CDR1 is SGHTA and CDR2 FQGNSA. Here the CDR3 reads CASSRAGGDRGKLSSYNEQFF. In DNA form, the CDR3 reads TGTGCCAGCAGCCGCGCCGGGGGCGACAGGGGTAAATTAAGCTCCTACAATGAGCAGTTCTTC. The entire variable domain, with the rest obtained from reference TRBV7-2 and TRBJ2-1, is as follows: GAGVSQSPSNKVTEKGKDVELRCDPISGHTALYWYRQSLGQGLEFLIYFQGNSAPDKSGLPSDRFSAERTGGSVSTLTIQRTQQEDSAVYLCASSRAGGDRGKLSSYNEQFFGPGTRLTVL.

This clonotype was picked up a small number of times. The V call is TRBV7-6, the J call TRBJ1-1; the D gene is possibly TRBD1 (5 bases). V lost 1 base and J 5 bases, leaving 11 bases between the germline ends. The CDR3 consists of 14 residues. CDR1 SGHVS and CDR2 FNYEAQ come from the germline V gene. In DNA, the CDR3 is TGTGCCAGCAGCTTAGGGTCAGGGTGGACTGAAGCTTTCTTT. This sequence encodes CASSLGSGWTEAFF.

The sample holds many counts of this clonotype. V is TRBV7-9 and J is TRBJ2-1; unclear D gene. Per germline, CDR1 SEHNR and CDR2 FQNEAQ (reference sequence). CDR3 length: 17 residues. Trimming pared 1 base from V and 1 base from J, leaving 14 bases between. CDR3 bases: TGTGCCAGCAGCTTAGTTTCTAGTAGCAGGTCCTACAATGAGCAGTTCTTC. Its protein is CASSLVSSSRSYNEQFF.

This clonotype was seen ten or more times. J is TRBJ1-5 and V is TRBV28, with TRBD1 as a possible D gene (5 bases). V shed 7 bases and J shed 7 bases, with 17 bases lying between them. CDR1 is MDHEN, CDR2 SYDVKM, per germline. The CDR3 contains 14 residues. The CDR3 region has the DNA TGTGCCAGCACCGGGGGGGACGGTACACAGCCCCAGCATTTT. Residues: CASTGGDGTQPQHF.

This clonotype has just a few counts. The chain couples TRBV20-1 to TRBJ2-1; D might be TRBD1 (5 bases). This CDR3 is built from 15 residues. V was pared by 0 bases and J by 1 base, with 10 bases between. Germline-derived CDR1 and CDR2 are DFQATT and SNEGSKA (reference sequence). For the CDR3, the DNA is TGCAGTGCTAGAGACCCCAGGGAATCCTACAATGAGCAGTTCTTC. Translated: CSARDPRESYNEQFF.

This clonotype was counted a few times. The chain uses TRBV12-5 and TRBJ2-7; the D is unclear. V lost 0 bases, J lost 6 bases, and 9 bases lay in between. The germline V gene encodes CDR1 LGHNT and CDR2 FRNRAP. The CDR3 has 13 amino acids. DNA for the CDR3: TGTGCTAGTGGTTTGGTCGGTGGGGTCGAGCAGTACTTC. Protein product: CASGLVGGVEQYF.

This clonotype was seen just once. The gene calls are TRBV4-3 and TRBJ1-2; the D gene is possibly TRBD1 (5 bases). The CDR3 covers 15 residues. Trimming removed 5 bases at V and 6 bases at J, with 19 bases between. In germline, CDR1 is LGHNA, CDR2 YSLEER. The CDR3 DNA reads as TGCGCCAGCAGCTCTTTTGGGGCTTCTTTCAATGGCTACACCTTC. Amino acids: CASSSFGASFNGYTF.

This clonotype was counted a few times. This chain links TRBV6-1 with TRBJ2-1; 8 bases are shared with TRBD1. The trim removed 1 base at V and 11 bases at J, leaving 4 bases unmatched. This CDR3 comprises 13 residues. CDR1 MNHNS and CDR2 SASEGT come from the germline V gene. The CDR3 bases are TGTGCCAGCAGTGAAGGGACAGGGCGAAAGCAGTTCTTC. Its translation is CASSEGTGRKQFF.

This clonotype was counted ten times or more. The rearrangement joins TRBV7-2 to TRBJ1-3; no reliable D call. CDR3 length equals 14 residues. Trimming stripped 3 bases from V and 0 bases from J, with 6 bases between. CDR1 SGHTA and CDR2 FQGNSA come from the germline V gene. CDR3 sequence: CASSFQDSGNTIYF. Written as DNA, the CDR3 is TGTGCCAGCAGCTTTCAGGACTCTGGAAACACCATATATTTT. Full variable domain (rest looked up from reference TRBV7-2 and TRBJ1-3): GAGVSQSPSNKVTEKGKDVELRCDPISGHTALYWYRQSLGQGLEFLIYFQGNSAPDKSGLPSDRFSAERTGGSVSTLTIQRTQQEDSAVYLCASSFQDSGNTIYFGEGSWLTVV.

This clonotype was seen a handful of times. In DNA, the CDR3 is TGTGCCAGCAGGAAGACAGGGAAAGAGACCCAGTACTTC. This codes for CASRKTGKETQYF. The chain is built from TRBV6-2 or TRBV6-3 and TRBJ2-5; 7 nucleotides line up with TRBD1. Germline lookup yields CDR1 MNHEY and CDR2 SVGEGT. This CDR3 region has 13 residues. V lost 6 bases to trimming and J lost 3 bases; unmatched junction nucleotides: 4.

This clonotype was detected many times. This chain joins TRBV28 and TRBJ1-4, with D perhaps TRBD1 (5 bases). Germline CDR1 and CDR2: MDHEN and SYDVKM. The length of the CDR3 is 15 residues. Trimming shortened V by 4 bases and J by 5 bases, and 14 bases separated the two germline ends. The DNA for the CDR3 is TGTGCCAGCAGTTCCGTGGGACTGCTAAATGAAAAACTGTTTTTT. Its protein is CASSSVGLLNEKLFF.

This clonotype was counted a few times. The rearrangement joins TRBV7-2 to TRBJ2-1; 10 bases are a match to TRBD2. CDR3 size: 16 residues. Germline V gene sequence: CDR1 SGHTA, CDR2 FQGNSA. The V gene end was trimmed by 5 bases and the J gene end by 7 bases; junction bases not matched to a gene: 11. CDR3 sequence (DNA): TGTGCCAGCAGCGGAGAAACGGGGACTAGCGAGAATGAGCAGTTCTTC. Its translation is CASSGETGTSENEQFF.

The table lists this clonotype with many counts. The chain uses TRBV12-3 or TRBV12-4 and TRBJ2-1; weak D call: TRBD1 (5 bases). With 6 bases removed from V and 7 bases from J, the gap between germline ends came to 10 bases. The CDR3 runs to 12 residues. The chain's CDR3 is CASSRQLNEQFF. Written as DNA, the CDR3 is TGTGCCAGCAGCCGACAGTTAAATGAGCAGTTCTTC.

The chain has TRBV18 and TRBJ1-5, with D tentatively TRBD1 (5 bases). CDR1 and CDR2 (germline): KGHSH, LQKENI. The V end was cut by 3 bases, the J end by 6 bases, with 18 bases between. This CDR3 has 16 amino acids. The CDR3 nucleotides are TGTGCCAGCTCACCGGCGGGACTCGGAGGGTTTCAGCCCCAGCATTTT. The encoded protein is CASSPAGLGGFQPQHF.

This rearrangement joins TRBV7-2 to TRBJ2-5; D gene unclear. In germline, CDR1 is SGHTA, CDR2 FQGNSA. Trimming removed 2 bases at V and 3 bases at J, with 10 bases between. The CDR3 totals 14 residues. CDR3 residues: CASSLRRREETQYF. Here the CDR3 DNA reads TGTGCCAGCAGCTTACGTCGGAGAGAAGAGACCCAGTACTTC.

The chain has TRBV18 and TRBJ1-2, with TRBD1 matching over 8 bases. The CDR3 spans 15 residues. Looked up from germline, CDR1 is KGHSH and CDR2 is LQKENI. V lost 4 bases, J lost 5 bases, and 9 bases stayed unmatched. As DNA, the CDR3 is TGTGCCAGCTCACAAGGACAGGGCGTAAAATATGGCTACACCTTC. Protein product: CASSQGQGVKYGYTF.

V usage is TRBV19 and J usage is TRBJ2-7; 11 bases agree with TRBD1. CDR3 size: 17 residues. The germline CDR1 and CDR2 sequences are LNHDA and SQIVND (reference sequence). After removal of 5 bases from V and 2 bases from J, the junction contained 11 bases not matched to a gene. The CDR3 DNA follows: TGTGCCAGTAGTCCGTGGACAGGGGGCGACTTTACCTACGAGCAGTACTTC. It translates to CASSPWTGGDFTYEQYF.

This clonotype was found a few times. This chain uses TRBV3-1 with TRBJ2-5; D is tentatively TRBD1 or TRBD2 (5 bases each). The CDR3 covers 14 residues. Germline V lookup: CDR1 LGHDT, CDR2 YNNKEL (reference sequence). Between the trimmed V and J ends, which lost 1 base and 2 bases, there was a span of 8 bases. The CDR3 DNA follows: TGTGCCAGCAGCCAAGTTGGGACGCAAGAGACCCAGTACTTC. This encodes CASSQVGTQETQYF.

The sample holds a few counts of this clonotype. The rearrangement joins TRBV28 to TRBJ2-7, with 9 bases fitting TRBD1. This CDR3 contains 16 residues. The V segment lost 6 bases and the J segment 3 bases; nucleotides outside the gene matches: 12. CDR1 and CDR2 from the germline V gene are MDHEN and SYDVKM. The CDR3 reads CASSLALDRGYYEQYF. The CDR3 DNA reads as TGTGCCAGCAGCCTCGCCCTGGACAGGGGTTACTACGAGCAGTACTTC. Combining the CDR3 with reference TRBV28 and TRBJ2-7 gives the whole variable domain DVKVTQSSRYLVKRTGEKVFLECVQDMDHENMFWYRQDPGLGLRLIYFSYDVKMKEKGDIPEGYSVSREKKERFSLILESASTNQTSMYLCASSLALDRGYYEQYFGPGTRLTVT.

V and J are TRBV7-9 and TRBJ1-1; the match to TRBD1 covers 7 bases. Unmatched junction bases numbered 9, after V lost 5 bases and J lost 3 bases. The CDR3 loop spans 15 amino acids. The germline V gene has CDR1 SEHNR and CDR2 FQNEAQ (reference sequence). The CDR3 here is CASSLRDSPDTEAFF. In nucleotides, the CDR3 is TGTGCCAGCAGCCTCCGGGACAGTCCGGACACTGAAGCTTTCTTT.

Note on this clonotype: A read error is possible here, since a much larger clone lies one base away. The J gene is TRBJ2-1, the V gene TRBV7-3, with a possible D match to TRBD1 (5 bases). Germline V CDR1 and CDR2: SGHTA, FQGTGA. This CDR3 region has 14 residues. Here the CDR3 reads CANSPDRINYEQFF. In DNA, the CDR3 is TGTGCCAACAGCCCAGACAGAATTAACTATGAGCAGTTCTTC.

This clonotype has a handful of counts. V gene TRBV10-3 combines with J gene TRBJ2-1; TRBD2 agrees at 12 bases. Germline V gene lookup returns CDR1 ENHRY and CDR2 SYGVKD. V was pared by 5 bases and J by 6 bases, with 5 bases of the junction left unmatched. This CDR3 is built from 15 residues. In DNA form, the CDR3 reads TGTGCCATCAGTCTAGCGGGAGGGCCGCGCAATGAGCAGTTCTTC. This gives the protein CAISLAGGPRNEQFF.

This clonotype appeared many times. The chain couples TRBV2 to TRBJ1-2; D is possibly TRBD1 (5 bases). The length of the CDR3 is 14 residues. Germline assignment: CDR1 SNHLY and CDR2 FYNNEI. V lost 5 bases and J lost 0, with 10 bases in between. CDR3 in amino acids: CASSLTGANYGYTF. DNA of the CDR3: TGTGCCAGCAGTCTCACAGGAGCTAACTATGGCTACACCTTC.

The chain links TRBV19 to TRBJ2-3; D is unresolved. V lost 3 bases to trimming and J lost 6 bases, with 7 bases between them. CDR1 and CDR2 from the germline V gene are LNHDA and SQIVND (reference sequence). There are 12 residues in the CDR3. The CDR3 nucleotides are TGTGCCAGTAGTATGTGGCGGGATACGCAGTATTTT. This sequence encodes CASSMWRDTQYF.

The chain employs TRBV6-8 and TRBJ2-2; TRBD1 is a possible D gene (6 bases). Germline lookup yields CDR1 MNHGY and CDR2 SAAAGT. V was trimmed by 7 bases and J by 7 bases, leaving 13 bases between them. This CDR3 has 13 amino acids. Written as DNA, the CDR3 is TGTGCCAGCATGCCAGGGGCATACGGGGAGCTGTTTTTT. Protein: CASMPGAYGELFF.

This clonotype was found a few times. The chain recombines TRBV14 with TRBJ2-3, with 7 bases fitting TRBD2. With 1 base clipped from V and 2 bases from J, the junction kept 6 bases outside the gene matches. Germline V lookup: CDR1 SGHDN, CDR2 FVKESK. The CDR3 consists of 16 residues. The chain's CDR3 is CASSQVRGRLTDTQYF. The CDR3, as DNA: TGTGCCAGCAGCCAAGTACGCGGGAGACTCACAGATACGCAGTATTTT.

Ten or more counts support this clonotype. The rearrangement links TRBV12-3 or TRBV12-4 to TRBJ1-5, with no clear D. The CDR3 covers 15 residues. Trimming removed 6 bases from V and 0 bases from J, with 12 bases in between. CDR3 nucleotides: TGTGCCAGCAGCTCCAAAGGATTTAGCAATCAGCCCCAGCATTTT. Protein: CASSSKGFSNQPQHF.